This entry describes one TCR beta chain. These data belong to a study of blood T cells in healthy people across ages. The authors ran a second PCR of roughly 6 to 12 cycles using a sample-barcoded 5' primer and a J-beta primer mix. A template-switch adaptor with 12 random nucleotides tagged each cDNA molecule. TCRdb ran MiXCR on the 5' RACE reads and lists one entry per CDR3 protein. In the table there are approximately 1.5 million distinct CDR3 sequences, around 40% of which are singletons. Losses at the gene ends were 3 bases for V and 4 bases for J; bases not matched to a gene: 15. Germline V CDR1 and CDR2: DFQATT, SNEGSKA (reference sequence). The CDR3 is 17 residues long. Donor samples were obtained from healthy Caucasian individuals from Russia, aged about 6 to 95.

Sequencing was performed on blood. V and J are TRBV20-1 and TRBJ2-1; 7 bases line up with TRBD2. The sequence was collected from a woman in her late teens or twenties in good health. The CDR3 here is CSASPWGGFDKYNEQFF. Written as DNA, the CDR3 is TGCAGTGCTAGCCCTTGGGGGGGGTTTGATAAGTACAATGAGCAGTTCTTC.